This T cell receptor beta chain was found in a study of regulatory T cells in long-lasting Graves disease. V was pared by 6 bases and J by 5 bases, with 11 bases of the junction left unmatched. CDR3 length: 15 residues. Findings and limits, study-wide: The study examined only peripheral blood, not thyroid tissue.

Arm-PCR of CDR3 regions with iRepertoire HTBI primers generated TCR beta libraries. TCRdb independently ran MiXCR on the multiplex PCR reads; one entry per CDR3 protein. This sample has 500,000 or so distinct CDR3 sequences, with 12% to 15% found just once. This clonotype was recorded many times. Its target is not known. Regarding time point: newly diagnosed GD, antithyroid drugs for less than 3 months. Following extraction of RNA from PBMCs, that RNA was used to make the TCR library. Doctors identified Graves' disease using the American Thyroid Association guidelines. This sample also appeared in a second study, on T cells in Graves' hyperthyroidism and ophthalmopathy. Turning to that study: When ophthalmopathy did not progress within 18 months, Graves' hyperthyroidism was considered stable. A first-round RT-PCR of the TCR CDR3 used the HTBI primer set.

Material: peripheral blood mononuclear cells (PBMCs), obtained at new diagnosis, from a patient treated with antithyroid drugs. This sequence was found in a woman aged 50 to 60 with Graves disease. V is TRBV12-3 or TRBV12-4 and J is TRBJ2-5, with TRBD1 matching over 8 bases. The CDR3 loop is CASRQDRGGGETQYF. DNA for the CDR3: TGTGCCAGCAGACAAGACAGGGGTGGGGGCGAGACCCAGTACTTC.